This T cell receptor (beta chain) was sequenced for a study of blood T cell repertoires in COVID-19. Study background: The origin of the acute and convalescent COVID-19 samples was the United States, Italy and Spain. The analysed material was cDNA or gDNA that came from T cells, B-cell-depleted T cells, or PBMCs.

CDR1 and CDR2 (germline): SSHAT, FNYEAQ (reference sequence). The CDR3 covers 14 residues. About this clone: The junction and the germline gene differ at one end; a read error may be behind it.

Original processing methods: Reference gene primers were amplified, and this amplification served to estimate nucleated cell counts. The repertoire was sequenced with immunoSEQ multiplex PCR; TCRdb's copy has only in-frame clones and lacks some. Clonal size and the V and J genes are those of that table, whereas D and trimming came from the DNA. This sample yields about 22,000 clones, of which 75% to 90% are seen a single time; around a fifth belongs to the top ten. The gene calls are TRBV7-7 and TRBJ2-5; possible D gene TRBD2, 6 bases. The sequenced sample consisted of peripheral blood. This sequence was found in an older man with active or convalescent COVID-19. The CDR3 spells CASSLTGLQETQYF. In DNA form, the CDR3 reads TGTGCTAGCAGCTTAACAGGACTACAAGAGACCCAGTACTTC. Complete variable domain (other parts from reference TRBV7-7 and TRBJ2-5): GAGVSQSPRYKVTKRGQDVTLRCDPISSHATLYWYQQALGQGPEFLTYFNYEAQPDKSGLPSDRFSAERPEGSISTLTIQRTEQRDSAMYRCASSLTGLQETQYFGPGTRLLVL.